This TCR beta chain was observed in a study of T cell responses to AZD1222 COVID-19 vaccine. Generated by immunoSEQ multiplex PCR, the TCRdb table keeps only in-frame clones and is missing some. Here the sample spans 150,000 or so clones, just over 90% being singletons. General study results and limits: The donors showed a predominance of white British ancestry and of females, with possible underestimation of clonal diversity. After the peak T cell response, and only then, were repertoires sampled.

The CDR3 has 17 residues. Germline V gene sequence: CDR1 SGHDT, CDR2 YYEEEE. J lost 0 bases, V lost 5 bases, and 7 bases had no gene match. As for this clone: Its antigen remains unidentified.

The receptor was isolated from an adult who received the AZD1222 COVID-19 vaccine. V gene TRBV5-6 combines with J gene TRBJ1-6, with 8 positions matching TRBD1. The sequencing used peripheral blood, collected 28 days after the second AZD1222 dose. The CDR3 DNA reads TGTGCCAGCAGGAGGACAGGGCCGAGCTCCTATAATTCACCCCTCCACTTT. It specifies CASRRTGPSSYNSPLHF. The full variable domain, with the rest looked up from reference TRBV5-6 and TRBJ1-6, is DAGVTQSPTHLIKTRGQQVTLRCSPKSGHDTVSWYQQALGQGPQFIFQYYEEEERQRGNFPDRFSGHQFPNYSSELNVNALLLGDSALYLCASRRTGPSSYNSPLHFGNGTRLTVT.